One TCR beta chain is described in this entry. Its antigen has not been determined. No base quality information exists; no much larger clone differs at one position. The germline V gene sets CDR1 to MNHEY and CDR2 to SVGAGI. The V end loses 4 bases and the J end loses 3 bases, and a stretch of 7 bases separates them. Taken from cysteine to phenylalanine, the CDR3 has 13 residues. Of all the DNA, just the CDR3 is kept, 39 bases in frame from base 1. The immunoSEQ Assay, a bias-controlled multiplex PCR, was used to amplify TCRbeta CDR3 regions from genomic DNA. In the paper's pipeline: The number of nucleated cells in each sample was estimated from the amplification of reference gene primers within the assay. To quantify the absolute abundance of each unique TCRbeta CDR3 rearrangement, sequence reads were collapsed and filtered. For each sample, productive Simpson clonality was calculated as the square root of Simpson's diversity index across productive rearrangements. This immuneACCESS table, as held by TCRdb, lists in-frame sequences with V and J called but not all clones. Of the missing ones, under half trace to an unresolved V gene in checked studies; the others have no known cause. That table supplies the V and J calls and clone size; D and trimming were determined from the DNA. The sample table records some 200,000 clones; 60% to 85% of these occur just once. The ten largest clones add up to around 7.7% of the sample.

This record comes from a study of blood T cell repertoires in COVID-19 (dated by TCRdb to the early 2020s). Describing the broader study: The collaborator samples originated in the United States, Italy and Spain and spanned the acute and convalescent phases of COVID-19. Nearly every sample came with metadata listing a de-identified subject ID, COVID-19 status, age in years and sex. The repertoires were released in a freely available public database meant as a resource for research on the immune response to SARS-CoV-2. The prospective study material was composed of cDNA or gDNA derived from T cells, B-cell-depleted T cells, or PBMCs. The samples were drawn from the first 160 participants of the ongoing ImmuneRACE study and from some 1,300 subjects provided by 6 global collaborators. Where available, HLA class I and class II types were obtained from metadata supplied by the sample provider rather than from assay-based typing. Deeply sampled blood TCRbeta repertoires from subjects exposed to, actively infected with, or recovered from COVID-19 were included in the dataset. What the research found in general, with its limitations: The amount of clinical and demographic metadata varied by source and participant and was provided uncurated.

Collaborating institutions collected whole blood in K2EDTA tubes following their own protocols. For TCRbeta analysis, collaborators shipped samples in one of three forms: frozen whole blood, isolated PBMCs, or DNA extracted from either of those sample types. Rearrangement joined TRBV6-5 to TRBJ1-5, with TRBD1 as a weak D call on 5 bases. This clonotype originated in an older woman with acute or convalescent COVID-19. The sample was peripheral blood. CDR3 region: CASSLQVNQPQHF. In nucleotides, the sequence is TGTGCCAGCAGTTTACAGGTCAATCAGCCCCAGCATTTT.